The 26 T cell receptor beta chains presented below share a single source sample, sequenced in a study of T cells expressing NK-cell markers. TCRdb reprocessed the 5' RACE reads and reports one entry per CDR3 protein, with no DNA. Recorded for this sample: some 460,000 distinct CDR3 sequences. What was sequenced was blood T cells: a sorted CD56 or NKG2C T cell subset, CD4+ or CD8+ T cells, or bulk PBMC T cells (not recorded which). The receptors here all came from a woman aged 45-59 years in good health.

The chain is built from TRBV12-3 or TRBV12-4 and TRBJ1-2; TCRdb's D call, TRBD1, is unchecked because there is no DNA. CDR3 length equals 13 residues. CDR3 loop: CASSLARGTGYTF.

CDR3 sequence: CASSPQLAGALDTQYF. The chain joins TRBV5-4 to TRBJ2-3; the TRBD2 assignment by TCRdb is unverifiable without DNA. CDR3 size: 16 residues. Germline CDR1 is SGHNT and CDR2 is YYREEE (reference sequence).

The chain links TRBV12-3 or TRBV12-4 to TRBJ1-2; TCRdb calls TRBD1, which cannot be checked without DNA. The CDR3 runs 13 residues. The CDR3 sequence: CASSLDPTGSYTF.

CDR3 loop: CASSLLGGTQQETQYF. V usage is TRBV7-3 and J usage is TRBJ2-5; with no DNA, the TCRdb D assignment of TRBD2 cannot be verified. This CDR3 region has 16 residues. Germline CDR1 and CDR2: SGHTA and FQGTGA.

The chain is built from TRBV20-1 and TRBJ2-1; the TRBD2 assignment by TCRdb is unverifiable without DNA. This CDR3 has 13 amino acids. Germline V gene data show CDR1 as DFQATT and CDR2 as SNEGSKA (reference sequence). The CDR3 protein is CSASERGIHEQFF.

The chain combines TRBV24-1 with TRBJ2-1; TCRdb's D gene call, TRBD2, goes unchecked for lack of DNA. CDR1 is KGHDR and CDR2 is SFDVKD in the germline V gene. The CDR3 has 17 residues. The CDR3: CATSDLQGTSGYNEQFF.

The CDR3 region is CASSPTFPSGHRNTEAFF. The chain joins TRBV27 to TRBJ1-1; without DNA, the TCRdb call of TRBD1 cannot be checked. There are 18 residues in the CDR3. Looked up from germline, CDR1 is MNHEY and CDR2 is SMNVEV (reference sequence).

This sequence joins TRBV12-3 or TRBV12-4 and TRBJ1-2. This CDR3 is built from 12 residues. The CDR3 protein is CASTHRDYGYTF.

This chain links TRBV20-1 with TRBJ2-1; the TCRdb call, TRBD1, lacks DNA for checking. Germline V gene sequence: CDR1 DFQATT, CDR2 SNEGSKA (reference sequence). The CDR3 has 16 amino acids. CDR3: CSARDPGGQTYNEQFF.

V gene TRBV20-1 combines with J gene TRBJ2-7. The CDR3 spans 11 residues. Germline CDR1 reads DFQATT; CDR2 reads SNEGSKA (reference sequence). CDR3 protein: CSANGNYEQYF.

The chain carries TRBV30 and TRBJ2-2; TCRdb proposes TRBD1, but this gene call is untestable without DNA. This CDR3 contains 13 residues. The germline gives CDR1 GTSNPN, CDR2 SVGIG (reference sequence). CDR3 region: CASGTGDPGELFF.

The chain has TRBV4-1 and TRBJ2-2. This CDR3 has 16 amino acids. Germline loops: CDR1 MGHRA, CDR2 YSYEKL. CDR3 sequence reads: CASSPSGAGNTGELFF.

The V call is TRBV5-1, the J call TRBJ1-1. The CDR3 runs to 11 residues. CDR1 and CDR2 from the germline V gene are SGHRS and YFSETQ. The CDR3 reads CASQLNTEAFF.

The chain joins TRBV12-3 or TRBV12-4 to TRBJ1-1. This CDR3 region has 13 residues. This CDR3 reads CASSSDIGVEAFF.

V usage is TRBV12-3 or TRBV12-4 and J usage is TRBJ2-2; the TCRdb call, TRBD1, lacks DNA for checking. CDR3 length equals 15 residues. This CDR3 is CASRDPGQGLGELFF.

This chain connects TRBV5-1 to TRBJ2-3. This CDR3 spans 17 amino acids. Germline CDR1 reads SGHRS; CDR2 reads YFSETQ. The chain's CDR3 is CASSRGPQPQLTDTQYF. The full variable domain, rest sourced from reference TRBV5-1 and TRBJ2-3, is KAGVTQTPRYLIKTRGQQVTLSCSPISGHRSVSWYQQTPGQGLQFLFEYFSETQRNKGNFPGRFSGRQFSNSRSEMNVSTLELGDSALYLCASSRGPQPQLTDTQYFGPGTRLTVL.

The J gene is TRBJ2-1, the V gene TRBV24-1; with no DNA, the TCRdb D assignment of TRBD2 cannot be verified. The CDR3 is 17 amino acids. The germline gives CDR1 KGHDR, CDR2 SFDVKD. CDR3 protein: CATSDFNGLAAYNEQFF.

This rearrangement joins TRBV28 to TRBJ2-1; TCRdb gives TRBD2 as the D gene, but with no DNA this cannot be confirmed. This CDR3 has 15 amino acids. The germline CDR1 and CDR2 sequences are MDHEN and SYDVKM. CDR3 residues: CASTARLGSYNEQFF.

The chain employs TRBV4-1 and TRBJ2-5. The CDR3 consists of 13 residues. CDR1 MGHRA and CDR2 YSYEKL come from the germline V gene. The CDR3 sequence: CASSQLVQETQYF.

J is TRBJ2-1 and V is TRBV5-1; TCRdb's D gene call, TRBD2, goes unchecked for lack of DNA. The CDR3 length is 16 residues. The V gene's germline CDR1 is SGHRS and CDR2 YFSETQ. The CDR3 loop is CASRPGAGTSGRIQFF.

The V and J genes are TRBV20-1 and TRBJ1-3; TCRdb's D call of TRBD1 is untestable without DNA. This CDR3 is 12 amino acids long. The germline V gene encodes CDR1 DFQATT and CDR2 SNEGSKA (reference sequence). CDR3 loop: CSAWDRGNTIYF.

This sequence joins TRBV29-1 and TRBJ1-1; lacking DNA, the TRBD1 call made by TCRdb goes unchecked. The germline CDR1 and CDR2 sequences are SQVTM and ANQGSEA. This CDR3 comprises 14 residues. The CDR3 spells CSVSGTQEHTEAFF.

This chain links TRBV2 with TRBJ2-1; TCRdb selects TRBD1, and the lack of DNA leaves this call unchecked. In germline, CDR1 is SNHLY, CDR2 FYNNEI. CDR3 length: 13 amino acids. CDR3 in amino acids: CASNRDRVNEQFF.

V is TRBV5-1 and J is TRBJ2-3; absent DNA, TCRdb's TRBD1 call cannot be checked. Germline CDR1 is SGHRS and CDR2 is YFSETQ. The CDR3 has 18 residues. The CDR3 sequence: CASSSGLGSRKSSDTQYF.

The CDR3 is CAWQREGRADTQYF. The rearrangement joins TRBV30 to TRBJ2-3; TCRdb's D gene call, TRBD2, goes unchecked for lack of DNA. CDR1 GTSNPN and CDR2 SVGIG come from the germline V gene (reference sequence). The CDR3 is made up of 14 amino acids.

The V call is TRBV15, the J call TRBJ1-2; TCRdb's D call, TRBD1, is unchecked because there is no DNA. CDR3 length: 15 residues. From germline, CDR1 is LNHNV and CDR2 YYDKDF (reference sequence). CDR3 loop: CATSRALADSYGYTF.